This T cell receptor (beta chain) was identified in a study of blood T cell repertoires in COVID-19. Study summary: Acute and convalescent COVID-19 samples came from the United States, Italy and Spain.

All enrollees were about 18 to 89 years old and from fewer than 30 US areas. In the original analysis: Counts of nucleated cells, estimated from reference gene primer amplification, were obtained. The protocol was immunoSEQ multiplex PCR, while the TCRdb copy is restricted to in-frame clones and leaves out a portion. The V and J calls and clone size are taken from that table; D and trimming were inferred from the DNA. The sample holds approximately 390,000 clones; roughly 90% are singletons and the top ten take roughly 2%. Germline CDR1 is PRHDT and CDR2 is FYEKMQ (reference sequence). V dropped 1 base and J dropped 8 bases, with 11 bases sitting between them. The CDR3 extends over 13 amino acids.

This clonotype was sampled from a middle-aged woman with acute COVID-19. The source material was PBMCs or T cells enriched from blood (not recorded which). The rearrangement uses TRBV13 and TRBJ2-5; maybe TRBD1 (6 bases). CDR3 sequence reads: CASSLVGGHTQYF. As DNA, the CDR3 is TGTGCCAGCAGCTTAGTTGGGGGCCACACCCAGTACTTC.